This note documents a single T cell receptor beta chain sequence. This entry is derived from a study of blood T cells in healthy people across ages. Russia was home to the donors, healthy Caucasian individuals aged roughly 6 to 95. Sample-barcoded 5' priming and a J-beta primer mix drove a second PCR of roughly 7 to 11 cycles. TCRdb used MiXCR to reprocess the 5' RACE reads, holding one entry per CDR3 protein. The sample records 760,000 or so distinct CDR3 sequences, around a quarter being singletons. V shed 3 bases and J shed 0 bases, with 6 bases lying between them. Germline CDR1 SQVTM, CDR2 ANQGSEA. CDR3 size: 13 residues. This same sample was also taken into another study, of T cells of mothers and their children.

The J gene is TRBJ2-1, the V gene TRBV29-1; D gene ambiguous. The sequencing sample was made of blood. The sequence came from a boy under 18 in good health. CDR3 coding DNA: TGCAGCGTTGATACCAGCTCCTACAATGAGCAGTTCTTC. This gives the protein CSVDTSSYNEQFF.